Below, one T cell receptor beta chain is given with its context. This sample was included in a study of CD8+CD57+ T cells in acquired aplastic anemia. This CDR3 contains 16 residues. From germline, CDR1 is ENHRY and CDR2 SYGVKD. Trimming shortened V by 10 bases and J by 3 bases, and 24 bases separated the two germline ends. Genomic DNA constituted the template upon which TCR beta VDJ and CDR3 profiling was performed. TCRdb re-called the reads with MiXCR, one entry per CDR3 protein. The table lists about 190,000 distinct CDR3 sequences, less than 70% of them singletons. The sequencing sample was made of sorted CD4+, CD8+, or CD8+CD57+ T cells (not recorded which) from PBMCs. The chain uses TRBV10-3 and TRBJ2-5; D possibly matches TRBD1 or TRBD2 (5 bases each). The TCR originated in a human donor in good health, serving as a control. CDR3 nucleotide sequence: TGTGCCACCAGGGACCAAATCGGGCCAAGCAAAGAGACCCAGTACTTC. Its translation is CATRDQIGPSKETQYF.